This T cell receptor beta chain was obtained from a study of Tregs in tolerant kidney transplant recipients (dated by TCRdb to about 2019). Background on the whole study: Transplants used related donors with nonmyeloablative bone marrow transplantation; mixed chimerism was transient in the human trials. The study used TCRbeta sequencing to identify donor-specific regulatory T cells before combined kidney and bone marrow transplantation, then tracked those cells after transplant. Overall study outcomes, separate from this receptor: Expanding Tregs with activated donor B cells appeared to identify the most biologically relevant and donor-specific TCRbeta repertoire. Donor-specific Treg expansion was found to exceed global Treg expansion in tolerant patients, suggesting antigen-driven rather than nonspecific expansion. For some patients, the PCR primers changed as time went on, which meant samples from those patients could not be compared with one another at the nucleotide level. Because only a small number of patients were included, the study had limitations, and the results will need to be validated in larger populations as well as under other immunosuppression protocols. Biological reproducibility was not directly assessed, although technical replication error appeared to be minimal.

Including cysteine and phenylalanine, the CDR3 has 17 amino acids. The only DNA kept is the CDR3, 51 bases in frame from the first base. Trimmed from V: 4 bases; trimmed from J: 4 bases; junction bases lacking a gene match: 14. CDR1 and CDR2 were assigned from the germline V gene as SGHRS and YFSETQ. For TCRbeta CDR3 sequencing, genomic DNA was extracted from sorted cells using the QIAGEN DNeasy Blood and Tissue Kit. High-throughput TCRbeta CDR3 sequencing, which included PCR amplification with bias correction and internal controls, was done commercially through immunoSEQ. The original pipeline was this. Unique productive TCRbeta sequences were defined by CDR3 nucleotide sequence when primers matched and otherwise by CDR3 amino acid sequence together with Vbeta and Jbeta genes. To correct for sorting error, sequences found in more than one sorted population at a frequency ratio of 2:1 or less were discarded, and the remaining shared sequences were assigned to the population with the higher frequency. Sequences were defined as donor-reactive when expanded at least 5-fold in CFSE-low cells versus unstimulated cells and present at a frequency of at least 0.01% in CFSE-low cells. Repertoire divergence was quantified by Jensen-Shannon divergence using the top 100 TCRbeta sequences ranked by frequency. For any sample with multiple sequencing runs, sorting error was corrected in each run separately before the runs were pooled. TCRdb took this table from immuneACCESS and kept in-frame rearrangements with V and J called. Such tables lack part of the clones; where checked against another copy, unresolved V genes explain under half of the gap, and the rest is unexplained. Clonal size and the V and J genes are those of that table, whereas D and trimming came from the DNA. Within this sample are more than 60,000 clones, with around nine tenths of them counted one time only. Approximately 0.39% of the sample is in the top ten clones.

The intended sense of this specimen's time point label: blood sample drawn before combined kidney and bone marrow transplant. Thawed PBMCs were FACS-sorted into unstimulated Tregs (CD4+CD25+CD127-), CD4+ non-Tregs (CD4+CD25-), CD4 cells and CD8 cells. Patients were 4 combined kidney and bone marrow transplant recipients from the ITN036ST trial, and only these trial subjects had samples available. Healthy control blood was separated into PBMCs by Ficoll density gradient and cryopreserved, and patient PBMCs were collected both before and after transplant. As to this clone: Its cognate antigen has yet to be identified. No much larger clonotype is one base removed from it; base qualities were not supplied.

The sequence was obtained from a human donor who received a combined kidney and bone marrow transplant. The chain was built from TRBV5-1 and TRBJ2-7, with 10 junctional bases fitting TRBD2. The sample consisted of CD4+ T cells from blood, taken before the transplant. The CDR3 is CASSEQPSGRAVYEQYF. The DNA sequence follows: TGCGCCAGCAGCGAACAACCGAGCGGGAGGGCCGTGTACGAGCAGTACTTC.